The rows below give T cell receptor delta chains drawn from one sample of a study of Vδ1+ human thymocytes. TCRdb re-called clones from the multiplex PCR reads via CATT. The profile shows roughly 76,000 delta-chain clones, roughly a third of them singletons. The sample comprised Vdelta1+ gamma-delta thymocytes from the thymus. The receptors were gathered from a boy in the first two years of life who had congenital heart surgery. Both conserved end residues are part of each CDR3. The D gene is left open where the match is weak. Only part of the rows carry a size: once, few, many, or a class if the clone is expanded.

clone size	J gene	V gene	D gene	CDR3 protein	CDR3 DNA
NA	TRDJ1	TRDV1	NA	CALGRFLEYIWYTDKLIF	TGTGCTCTTGGGAGGTTCCTCGAATACATCTGGTACACCGATAAACTCATCTTT
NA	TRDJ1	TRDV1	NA	CALGAWRLSWEDKLIF	TGTGCTCTTGGGGCCTGGAGGTTGAGCTGGGAGGATAAACTCATCTTT
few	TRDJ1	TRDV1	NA	CALGFPPNRSYTDKLIF	TGTGCTCTTGGGTTTCCCCCCAACCGATCCTACACCGATAAACTCATCTTT
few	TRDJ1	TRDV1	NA	CALGEVDPSSRLGSLVGLIF	TGTGCTCTTGGGGAAGTCGATCCTTCCTCTCGACTGGGGTCCCTCGTTGGACTCATCTTT
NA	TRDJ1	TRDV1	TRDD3	CALGELVLGDRYADKLIF	TGTGCTCTTGGGGAACTCGTCCTGGGGGATAGGTACGCCGATAAACTCATCTTT
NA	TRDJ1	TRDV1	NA	CALGIHAPSWGVYTDKLIF	TGTGCTCTTGGGATTCACGCCCCTTCCTGGGGGGTGTACACCGATAAACTCATCTTT
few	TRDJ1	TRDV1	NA	CALGERRPVRHMALYTDKLIF	TGTGCTCTTGGGGAACGGAGGCCAGTCCGCCATATGGCGTTGTACACCGATAAACTCATCTTT
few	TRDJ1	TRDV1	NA	CALGEACLSPARTLGGSYTDKLIF	TGTGCTCTTGGGGAAGCGTGCCTGTCTCCAGCCCGGACTTTGGGCGGCTCGTACACCGATAAACTCATCTTT
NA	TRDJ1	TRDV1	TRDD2	CALGEDPSYRPRSWARVGRNTDKLIF	TGTGCTCTTGGGGAAGATCCTTCCTACCGTCCAAGGTCGTGGGCGCGGGTGGGCAGAAACACCGATAAACTCATCTTT
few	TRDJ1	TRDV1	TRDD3	CALGVHIPSYKVRLGDITDKLIF	TGTGCTCTTGGGGTTCACATTCCTTCCTACAAAGTTCGACTGGGGGATATTACCGATAAACTCATCTTT
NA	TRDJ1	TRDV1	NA	CALGELPLTWLRGAGVYAIPYTDKLIF	TGTGCTCTTGGGGAACTTCCCCTAACTTGGCTACGTGGGGCTGGGGTATACGCTATTCCCTACACCGATAAACTCATCTTT
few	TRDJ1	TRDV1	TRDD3	CALEELRSSGGPTGSTDKLIF	TGTGCTCTTGAGGAACTGCGGTCATCTGGGGGTCCAACGGGTAGCACCGATAAACTCATCTTT
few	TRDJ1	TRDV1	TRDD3	CALGEPGDKYTDKLIF	TGTGCTCTTGGGGAACCGGGGGATAAGTACACCGATAAACTCATCTTT
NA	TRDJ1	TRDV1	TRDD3	CALGEPLSYGDTDTDKLIF	TGTGCTCTTGGGGAACCTCTCTCCTACGGGGATACCGACACCGATAAACTCATCTTT
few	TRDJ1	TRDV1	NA	CALGEPPGLPTGVTGGSTDKLIF	TGTGCTCTTGGGGAACCTCCAGGCCTTCCTACAGGGGTTACTGGGGGATCGACCGATAAACTCATCTTT
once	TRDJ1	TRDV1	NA	CALGTISPFFPIYTDKLIF	TGTGCTCTTGGGACCATCTCACCCTTCTTCCCAATCTACACCGATAAACTCATCTTT
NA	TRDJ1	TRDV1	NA	CALGELSGPPPNTDKLIF	TGTGCTCTTGGGGAACTGAGCGGCCCTCCTCCAAACACCGATAAACTCATCTTT
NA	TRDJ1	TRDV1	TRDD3	CALGEKLGDTADKLIF	TGTGCTCTTGGGGAAAAGTTAGGGGATACGGCCGATAAACTCATCTTT
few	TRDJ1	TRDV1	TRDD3	CALGGFPVFPVRGLGDTHKLIF	TGTGCTCTTGGGGGATTTCCGGTCTTCCCCGTACGGGGACTGGGGGATACTCATAAACTCATCTTT
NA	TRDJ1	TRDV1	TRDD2	CALGDSGLPTLYWTVRTDKLIF	TGTGCTCTTGGGGACTCCGGCCTTCCTACCCTGTACTGGACGGTAAGAACCGATAAACTCATCTTT
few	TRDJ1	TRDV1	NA	CALGEGWCPSKLIF	TGTGCTCTTGGGGAAGGATGGTGTCCCTCCAAACTCATCTTT
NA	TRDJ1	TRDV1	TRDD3	CALGAAPGGAYWGLYTDKLIF	TGTGCTCTTGGGGCCGCACCTGGTGGAGCGTACTGGGGGTTGTACACCGATAAACTCATCTTT
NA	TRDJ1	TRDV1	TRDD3	CALGAGLGDTPYTDKLIF	TGTGCTCTTGGGGCAGGCCTGGGGGATACACCTTACACCGATAAACTCATCTTT
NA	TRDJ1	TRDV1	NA	CALGELVVSLDKLIF	TGTGCTCTTGGGGAACTAGTTGTATCCCTCGATAAACTCATCTTT
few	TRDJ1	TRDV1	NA	CALGEPLPWSQLIF	TGTGCTCTTGGGGAACCACTCCCCTGGTCGCAACTCATCTTT
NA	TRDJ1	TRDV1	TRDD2	CALGGDFLRMELYKLIF	TGTGCTCTTGGGGGAGACTTCCTACGAATGGAATTATATAAACTCATCTTT
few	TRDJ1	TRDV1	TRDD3	CALGGKNYSGGFSDKLIF	TGTGCTCTTGGGGGAAAAAACTACTCTGGGGGATTTTCGGATAAACTCATCTTT
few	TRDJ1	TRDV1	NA	CALGEPSYRAHGKLIF	TGTGCTCTTGGGGAACCCTCCTATCGCGCCCACGGTAAACTCATCTTT
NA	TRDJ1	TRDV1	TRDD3	CALGEPGYEWGIGYTDKLIF	TGTGCTCTTGGGGAGCCAGGCTACGAGTGGGGGATAGGGTACACCGATAAACTCATCTTT
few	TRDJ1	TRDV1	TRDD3	CALGDSLPTGGQRCTDKLIF	TGTGCTCTTGGGGATAGCCTTCCCACTGGGGGTCAAAGATGCACCGATAAACTCATCTTT
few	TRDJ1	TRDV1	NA	CALGELYPWGLTSDKLIF	TGTGCTCTTGGGGAACTATACCCCTGGGGACTTACTTCCGATAAACTCATCTTT
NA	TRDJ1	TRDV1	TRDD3	CALGAPLTLLGERYKLIF	TGTGCTCTTGGAGCTCCCCTAACTTTACTGGGGGAACGATATAAACTCATCTTT
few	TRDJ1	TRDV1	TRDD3	CALGERPSWGLYTDKLIF	TGTGCTCTTGGGGAACGTCCATCCTGGGGGCTGTACACCGATAAACTCATCTTT
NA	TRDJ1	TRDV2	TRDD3	CACDRMSYLYVYWGRTFRVYTDKLIF	TGTGCCTGTGACAGAATGAGTTATCTCTACGTTTACTGGGGCCGCACCTTTAGAGTCTACACCGATAAACTCATCTTT
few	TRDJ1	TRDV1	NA	CALGDSRIPPFLRGLTGGSYTDKLIF	TGTGCTCTTGGGGACTCACGCATTCCTCCCTTCCTACGAGGACTTACTGGGGGATCGTACACCGATAAACTCATCTTT
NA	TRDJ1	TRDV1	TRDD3	CALGESSLGLGAYTDKLIF	TGTGCTCTTGGGGAATCCAGCCTTGGCCTGGGGGCTTACACCGATAAACTCATCTTT
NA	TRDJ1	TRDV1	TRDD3	CALGANWPSLSTGGADTDKLIF	TGTGCTCTTGGGGCCAATTGGCCTTCCTTAAGTACTGGGGGAGCAGACACCGATAAACTCATCTTT
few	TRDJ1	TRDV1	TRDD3	CALGELIEDWGTYTDKLIF	TGTGCTCTTGGGGAACTAATTGAGGACTGGGGGACATACACCGATAAACTCATCTTT
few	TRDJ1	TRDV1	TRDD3	CALGGPYTRGTGDTDKLIF	TGTGCTCTTGGGGGTCCTTACACCCGAGGGACTGGGGACACCGATAAACTCATCTTT
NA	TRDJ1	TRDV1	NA	CALGSPLPFHWGSTTNYTDKLIF	TGTGCTCTTGGGTCCCCCCTCCCTTTTCATTGGGGGTCAACGACTAATTACACCGATAAACTCATCTTT
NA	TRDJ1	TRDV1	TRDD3	CALGELKYWGNPYTDKLIF	TGTGCTCTTGGGGAATTGAAGTACTGGGGGAACCCGTACACCGATAAACTCATCTTT
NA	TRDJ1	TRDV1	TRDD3	CALGEPRPSPHVVGGYPIKLIF	TGTGCTCTTGGGGAGCCCCGGCCTTCCCCGCATGTTGTTGGGGGATACCCCATTAAACTCATCTTT
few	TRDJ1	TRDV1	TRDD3	CALGDFSNRGIFTDKLIF	TGTGCTCTTGGGGACTTCTCGAACCGGGGGATCTTTACCGATAAACTCATCTTT
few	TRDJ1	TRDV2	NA	CACDTAFGPLWGSFPFDKLIF	TGTGCCTGTGACACCGCTTTCGGCCCGCTCTGGGGATCATTTCCCTTCGATAAACTCATCTTT
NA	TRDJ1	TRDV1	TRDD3	CALGETSLPWGIRGRADKLIF	TGTGCTCTTGGGGAAACTTCCCTCCCATGGGGGATACGAGGAAGAGCCGATAAACTCATCTTT
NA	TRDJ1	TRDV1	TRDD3	CALGELSFPALGDSFRYTDKLIF	TGTGCTCTTGGGGAACTCTCGTTCCCAGCACTGGGGGATAGCTTTCGGTACACCGATAAACTCATCTTT
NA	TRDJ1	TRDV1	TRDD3	CALGDTLPPYWGPRYADKLIF	TGTGCTCTTGGAGATACCCTTCCACCGTACTGGGGGCCTCGGTACGCCGATAAACTCATCTTT
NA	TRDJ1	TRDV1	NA	CALGEPTGFLYTDKLIF	TGTGCTCTCGGGGAACCCACGGGCTTCTTGTACACCGATAAACTCATCTTT
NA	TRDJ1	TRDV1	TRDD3	CALGELGNAVGLPKYWGIPRGGDKLIF	TGTGCTCTTGGGGAACTTGGTAATGCGGTAGGCCTTCCTAAATACTGGGGGATCCCGCGCGGGGGCGATAAACTCATCTTT